This T cell receptor (beta chain) is from a study of blood T cell repertoires in COVID-19. Looking at the study overall: The origin of the acute and convalescent COVID-19 samples was the United States, Italy and Spain. The cDNA or gDNA used as material had been derived from T cells, B-cell-depleted T cells, or PBMCs.

This CDR3 has 15 residues. From germline, CDR1 is KGHSH and CDR2 LQKENI. V shed 6 bases, J shed 3 bases, and the junction held 8 bases outside the gene matches. Profiling relied on immunoSEQ multiplex PCR, and the TCRdb table lists in-frame clones only, not all of them. The sample gives 80,000 or so clones, around four fifths of which show up once; approximately 9.1% is in the top ten. Sequencing input: peripheral blood. The chain carries TRBV18 and TRBJ2-1; TRBD2 agrees at 7 bases. The receptor was isolated from a human donor in a cohort sampled during active COVID-19. The CDR3 sequence is CASSPLLADYNEQFF. CDR3 coding DNA: TGTGCCAGCTCCCCGCTTCTAGCGGACTACAATGAGCAGTTCTTC.